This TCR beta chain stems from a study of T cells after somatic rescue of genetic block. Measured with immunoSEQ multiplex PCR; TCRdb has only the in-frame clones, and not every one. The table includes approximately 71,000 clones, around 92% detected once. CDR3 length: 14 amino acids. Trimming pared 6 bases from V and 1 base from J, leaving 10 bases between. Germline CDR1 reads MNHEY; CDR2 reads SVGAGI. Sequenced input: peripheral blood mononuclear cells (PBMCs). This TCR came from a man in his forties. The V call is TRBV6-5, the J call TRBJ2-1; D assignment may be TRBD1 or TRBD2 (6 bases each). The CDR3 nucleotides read TGTGCCAGCAGAAGGGGGGTGTCCTACAATGAGCAGTTCTTC. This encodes CASRRGVSYNEQFF.